The T cell receptor beta chain described here comes from a study of monozygotic twins with inflammatory bowel disease. In germline, CDR1 is SGHTA, CDR2 FQGTGA. The length of the CDR3 is 13 residues. About this clonotype: The antigen remains unidentified.

Each TCR library consumed 3,000 to 4,000 ng of total RNA. The UMIs contained a 6-nucleotide sample barcode. They were added by template switching during cDNA synthesis. TCRdb re-analyzed the 5' RACE reads; it lists each CDR3 protein once, without DNA. Here the sample table reports approximately 400,000 distinct CDR3 sequences. Findings and caveats of the study: Whether twins were concordant or discordant made no difference to repertoire similarity, possibly from limited power.

The origin of this receptor is a human donor with ulcerative colitis or Crohn's disease, or a healthy co-twin of an affected twin (not recorded which). Sample: blood. The chain links TRBV7-3 to TRBJ1-2; the TCRdb call, TRBD1, lacks DNA for checking. The CDR3 reads CASSLDREHGYTF.